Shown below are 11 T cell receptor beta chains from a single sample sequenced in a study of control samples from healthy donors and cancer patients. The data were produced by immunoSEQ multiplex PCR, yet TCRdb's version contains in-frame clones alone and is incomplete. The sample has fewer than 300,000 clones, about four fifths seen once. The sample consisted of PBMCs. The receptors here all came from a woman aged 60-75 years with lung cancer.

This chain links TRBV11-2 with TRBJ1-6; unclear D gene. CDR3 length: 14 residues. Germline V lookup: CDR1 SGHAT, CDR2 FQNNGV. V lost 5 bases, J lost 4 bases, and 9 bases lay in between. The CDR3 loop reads CASSPPGYNSPLHF. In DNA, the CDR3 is TGTGCCAGCAGCCCCCCGGGTTATAATTCACCCCTCCACTTT. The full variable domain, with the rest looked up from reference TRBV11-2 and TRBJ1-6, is EAGVAQSPRYKIIEKRQSVAFWCNPISGHATLYWYQQILGQGPKLLIQFQNNGVVDDSQLPKDRFSAERLKGVDSTLKIQPAKLEDSAVYLCASSPPGYNSPLHFGNGTRLTVT.

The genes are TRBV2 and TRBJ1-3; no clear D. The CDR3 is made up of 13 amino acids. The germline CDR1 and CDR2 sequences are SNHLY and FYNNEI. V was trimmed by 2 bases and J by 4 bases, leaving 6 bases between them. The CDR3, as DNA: TGTGCCAGCAGTGAAAACAGCGGAAACACCATATATTTT. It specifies CASSENSGNTIYF.

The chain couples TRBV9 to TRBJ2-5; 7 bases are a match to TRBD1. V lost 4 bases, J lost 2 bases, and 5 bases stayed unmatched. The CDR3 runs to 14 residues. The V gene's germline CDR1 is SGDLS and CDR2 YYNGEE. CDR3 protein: CASSPGQEQETQYF. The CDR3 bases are TGTGCCAGCAGCCCCGGACAGGAACAAGAGACCCAGTACTTC.

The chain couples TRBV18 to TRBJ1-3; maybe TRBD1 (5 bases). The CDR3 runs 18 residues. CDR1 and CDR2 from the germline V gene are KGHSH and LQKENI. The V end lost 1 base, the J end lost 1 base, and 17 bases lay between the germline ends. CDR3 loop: CASSPRRGEVDSGNTIYF. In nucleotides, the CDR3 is TGTGCCAGCTCACCACGCCGGGGGGAGGTTGATTCTGGAAACACCATATATTTT.

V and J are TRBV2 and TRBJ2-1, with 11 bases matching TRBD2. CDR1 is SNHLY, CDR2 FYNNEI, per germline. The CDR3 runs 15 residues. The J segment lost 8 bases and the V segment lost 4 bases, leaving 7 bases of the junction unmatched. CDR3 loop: CASSVAGGSWDEQFF. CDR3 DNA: TGTGCCAGCAGTGTAGCGGGAGGGTCCTGGGATGAGCAGTTCTTC.

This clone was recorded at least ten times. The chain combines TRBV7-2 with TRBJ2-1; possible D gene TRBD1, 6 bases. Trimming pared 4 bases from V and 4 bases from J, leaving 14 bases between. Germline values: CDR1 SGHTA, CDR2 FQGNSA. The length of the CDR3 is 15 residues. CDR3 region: CASSSTGTNYNEQFF. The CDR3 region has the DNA TGTGCCAGCAGCTCAACCGGGACAAATTACAATGAGCAGTTCTTC.

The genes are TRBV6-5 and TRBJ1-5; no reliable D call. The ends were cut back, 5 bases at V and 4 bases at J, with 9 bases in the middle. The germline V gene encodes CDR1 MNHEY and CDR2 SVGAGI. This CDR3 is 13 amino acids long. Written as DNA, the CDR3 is TGTGCCAGCAGTCTCAGTTCGAATCAGCCCCAGCATTTT. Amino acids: CASSLSSNQPQHF.

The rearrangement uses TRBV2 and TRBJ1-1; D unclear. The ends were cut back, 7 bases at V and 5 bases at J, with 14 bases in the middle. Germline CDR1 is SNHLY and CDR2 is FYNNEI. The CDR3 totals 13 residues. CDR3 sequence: CASTRSEETEAFF. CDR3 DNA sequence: TGTGCCAGCACTCGGAGCGAGGAAACTGAAGCTTTCTTT.

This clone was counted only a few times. The chain's CDR3 is CASRQGYTQYF. CDR3 bases: TGTGCCAGCAGACAGGGCTATACGCAGTATTTT. The gene calls are TRBV27 and TRBJ2-3, with TRBD1 as a possible D gene (6 bases). CDR1 and CDR2 from the germline V gene are MNHEY and SMNVEV (reference sequence). The V end was cut by 6 bases, the J end by 7 bases, with 8 bases between. The CDR3 extends over 11 amino acids.

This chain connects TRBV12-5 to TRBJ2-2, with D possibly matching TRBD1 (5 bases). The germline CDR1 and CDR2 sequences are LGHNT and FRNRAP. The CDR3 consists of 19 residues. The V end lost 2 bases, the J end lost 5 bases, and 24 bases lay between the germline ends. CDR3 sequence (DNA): TGTGCTAGTGGTTTGCCCTCCACGGATCAGGGTTATACTACCGGGGAGCTGTTTTTT. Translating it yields CASGLPSTDQGYTTGELFF.

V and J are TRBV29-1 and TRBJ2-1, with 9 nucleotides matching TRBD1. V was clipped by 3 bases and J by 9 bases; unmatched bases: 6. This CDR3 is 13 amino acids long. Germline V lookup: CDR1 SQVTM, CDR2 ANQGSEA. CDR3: CSVEFLGQGEQFF. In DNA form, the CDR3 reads TGCAGCGTTGAGTTCTTGGGACAGGGTGAGCAGTTCTTC.